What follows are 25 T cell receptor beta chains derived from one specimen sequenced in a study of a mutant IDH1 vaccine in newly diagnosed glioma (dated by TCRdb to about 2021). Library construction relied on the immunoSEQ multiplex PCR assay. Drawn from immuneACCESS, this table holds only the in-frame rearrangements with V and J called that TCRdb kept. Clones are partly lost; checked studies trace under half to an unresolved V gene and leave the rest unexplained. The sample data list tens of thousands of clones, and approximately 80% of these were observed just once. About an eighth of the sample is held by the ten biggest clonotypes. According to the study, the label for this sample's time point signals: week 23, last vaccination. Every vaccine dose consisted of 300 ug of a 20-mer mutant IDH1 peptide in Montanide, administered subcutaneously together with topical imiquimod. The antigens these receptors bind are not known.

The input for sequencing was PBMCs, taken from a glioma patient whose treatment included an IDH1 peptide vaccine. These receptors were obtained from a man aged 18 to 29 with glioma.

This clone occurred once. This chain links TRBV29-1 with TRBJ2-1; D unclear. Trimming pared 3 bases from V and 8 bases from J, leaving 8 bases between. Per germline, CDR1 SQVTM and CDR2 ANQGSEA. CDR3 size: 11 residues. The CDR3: CSVDVWDEQFF. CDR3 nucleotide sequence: TGCAGCGTTGACGTCTGGGATGAGCAGTTCTTC.

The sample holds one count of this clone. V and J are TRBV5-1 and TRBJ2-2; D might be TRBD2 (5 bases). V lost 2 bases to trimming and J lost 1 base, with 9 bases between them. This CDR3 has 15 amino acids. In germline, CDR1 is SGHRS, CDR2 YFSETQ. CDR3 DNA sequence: TGCGCCAGCAGCTTAATCGGGATGAACACCGGGGAGCTGTTTTTT. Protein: CASSLIGMNTGELFF.

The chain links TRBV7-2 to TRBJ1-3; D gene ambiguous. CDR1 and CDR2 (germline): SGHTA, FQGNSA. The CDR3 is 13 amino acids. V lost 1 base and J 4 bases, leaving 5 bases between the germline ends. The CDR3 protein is CASSLVEGNTIYF. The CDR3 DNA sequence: TGTGCCAGCAGCTTAGTCGAAGGAAACACCATATATTTT.

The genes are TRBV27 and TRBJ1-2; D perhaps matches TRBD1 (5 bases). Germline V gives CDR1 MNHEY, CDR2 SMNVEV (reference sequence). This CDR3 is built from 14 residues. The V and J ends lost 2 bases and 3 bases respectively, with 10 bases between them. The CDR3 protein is CASSLQIGDYGYTF. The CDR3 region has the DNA TGTGCCAGCAGTTTACAAATAGGGGACTATGGCTACACCTTC.

CDR3 nucleotides: TGTGCCAGCAGTGAATATAGGGACTATGGCTACACCTTC. Amino acid sequence: CASSEYRDYGYTF. The chain employs TRBV25-1 and TRBJ1-2, with D unresolved. The CDR3 loop spans 13 amino acids. In germline, CDR1 is MGHDK, CDR2 SYGVNS. Trimming took 0 bases from V and 3 from J, leaving 5 bases between them.

This CDR3 reads CASSFPDYVLQETQYF. DNA of the CDR3: TGTGCCAGCAGCTTCCCGGACTACGTTTTACAAGAGACCCAGTACTTC. The V and J genes are TRBV5-6 and TRBJ2-5, with D perhaps TRBD2 (6 bases). V lost 2 bases and J lost 2, with 16 bases in between. The CDR3 loop spans 16 amino acids. Per the germline V gene, CDR1 is SGHDT and CDR2 is YYEEEE.

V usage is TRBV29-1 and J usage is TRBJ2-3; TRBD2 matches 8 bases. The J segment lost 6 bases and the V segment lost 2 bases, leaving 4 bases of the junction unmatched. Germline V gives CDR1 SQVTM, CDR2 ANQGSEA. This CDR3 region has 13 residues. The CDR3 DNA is TGCAGCGTTGAACGGGAGGGTCGGGATACGCAGTATTTT. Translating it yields CSVEREGRDTQYF.

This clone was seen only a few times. Here the CDR3 DNA reads TGTGCCAGCACATTGGGGGGGGCTAGGGTTAACACTGAAGCTTTCTTT. Encoded protein: CASTLGGARVNTEAFF. V gene TRBV7-9 combines with J gene TRBJ1-1; possible D gene TRBD1, 6 bases. With 7 bases removed from V and 2 bases from J, the gap between germline ends came to 20 bases. The CDR3 sequence is 16 residues long. The germline V gene has CDR1 SEHNR and CDR2 FQNEAQ (reference sequence).

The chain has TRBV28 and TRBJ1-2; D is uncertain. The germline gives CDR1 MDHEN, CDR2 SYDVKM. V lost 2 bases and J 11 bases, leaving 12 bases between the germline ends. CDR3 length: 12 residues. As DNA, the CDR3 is TGTGCCAGCAGTTTAGATGATTTGGGTTACACCTTC. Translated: CASSLDDLGYTF.

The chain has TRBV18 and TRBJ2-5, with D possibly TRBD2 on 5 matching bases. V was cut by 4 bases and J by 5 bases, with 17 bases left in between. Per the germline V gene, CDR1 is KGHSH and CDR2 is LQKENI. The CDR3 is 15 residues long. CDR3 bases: TGTGCCAGCTCACGGCTCGAAGGGCGCGGGGAGACCCAGTACTTC. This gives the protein CASSRLEGRGETQYF.

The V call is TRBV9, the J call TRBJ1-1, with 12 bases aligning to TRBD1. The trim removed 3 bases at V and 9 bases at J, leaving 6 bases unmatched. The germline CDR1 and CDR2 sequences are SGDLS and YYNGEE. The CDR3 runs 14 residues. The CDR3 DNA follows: TGTGCCAGCAGCGAGGGACAGGGGGCTTCTAAAGCTTTCTTT. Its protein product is CASSEGQGASKAFF.

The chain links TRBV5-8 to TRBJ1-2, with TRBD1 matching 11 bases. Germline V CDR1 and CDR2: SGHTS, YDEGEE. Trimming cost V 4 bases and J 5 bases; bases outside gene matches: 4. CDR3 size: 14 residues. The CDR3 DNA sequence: TGTGCCAGCAGCGTACGGGACAGGGGGTATGGCTACACCTTC. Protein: CASSVRDRGYGYTF.

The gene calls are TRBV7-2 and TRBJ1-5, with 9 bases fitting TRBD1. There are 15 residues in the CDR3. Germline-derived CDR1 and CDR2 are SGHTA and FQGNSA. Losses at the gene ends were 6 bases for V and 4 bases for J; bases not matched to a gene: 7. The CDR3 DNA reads TGTGCCAGCAGACCGGACAGGGGTAATAATCAGCCCCAGCATTTT. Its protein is CASRPDRGNNQPQHF.

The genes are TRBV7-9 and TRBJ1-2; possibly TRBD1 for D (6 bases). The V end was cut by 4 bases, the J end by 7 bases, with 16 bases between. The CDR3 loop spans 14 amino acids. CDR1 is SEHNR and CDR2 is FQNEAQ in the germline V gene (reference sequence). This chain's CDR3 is CASSYPRGLGGYTF. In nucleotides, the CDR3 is TGTGCCAGCAGCTACCCCAGGGGTTTAGGTGGCTACACCTTC. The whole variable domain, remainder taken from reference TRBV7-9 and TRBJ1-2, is DTGVSQNPRHKITKRGQNVTFRCDPISEHNRLYWYRQTLGQGPEFLTYFQNEAQLEKSRLLSDRFSAERPKGSFSTLEIQRTEQGDSAMYLCASSYPRGLGGYTFGSGTRLTVV.

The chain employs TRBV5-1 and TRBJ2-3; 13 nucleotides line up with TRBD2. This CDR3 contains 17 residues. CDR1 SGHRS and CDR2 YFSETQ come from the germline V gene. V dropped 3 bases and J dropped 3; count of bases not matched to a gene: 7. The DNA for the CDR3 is TGCGCCAGCAGCTCCTTGACTAGCGGGAGGCTTACAGATACGCAGTATTTT. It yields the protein CASSSLTSGRLTDTQYF.

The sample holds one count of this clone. Here the CDR3 DNA reads TGCGCCAGCAGCTTGGGAAGCATGAGGGAGCAGTACTTC. Translation gives CASSLGSMREQYF. This chain connects TRBV5-1 to TRBJ2-7; D is unclear. This CDR3 spans 13 amino acids. Germline V CDR1 and CDR2: SGHRS, YFSETQ. The ends were cut back, 0 bases at V and 7 bases at J, with 11 bases in the middle.

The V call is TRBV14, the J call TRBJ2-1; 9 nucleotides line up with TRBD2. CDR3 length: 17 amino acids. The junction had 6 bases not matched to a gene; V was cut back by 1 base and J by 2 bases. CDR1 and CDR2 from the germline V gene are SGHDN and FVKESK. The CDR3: CASSQASGRTTYNEQFF. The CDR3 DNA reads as TGTGCCAGCAGCCAAGCGAGCGGGAGGACCACCTACAATGAGCAGTTCTTC.

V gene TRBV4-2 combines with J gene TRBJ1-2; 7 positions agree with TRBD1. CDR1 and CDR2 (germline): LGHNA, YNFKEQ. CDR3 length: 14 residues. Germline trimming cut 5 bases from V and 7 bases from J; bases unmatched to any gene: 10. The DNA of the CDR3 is TGTGCCAGCAGCTTACCGGGACAGCTACCTGGCTACACCTTC. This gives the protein CASSLPGQLPGYTF.

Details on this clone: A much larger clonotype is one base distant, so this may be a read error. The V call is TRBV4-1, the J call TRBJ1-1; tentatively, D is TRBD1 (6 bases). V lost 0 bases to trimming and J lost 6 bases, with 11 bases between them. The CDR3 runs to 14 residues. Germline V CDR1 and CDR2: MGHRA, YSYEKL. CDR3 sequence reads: CASSQDRGFPEAFF. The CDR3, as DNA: TGCGCCAGCAGCCAAGACAGGGGATTCCCTGAAGCTTTCTTT.

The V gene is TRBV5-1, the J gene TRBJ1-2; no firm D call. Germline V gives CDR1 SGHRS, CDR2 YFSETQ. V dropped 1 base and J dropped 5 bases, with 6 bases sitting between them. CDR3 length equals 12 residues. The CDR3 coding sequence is TGCGCCAGCAGCTTGAACGGGTATGGCTACACCTTC. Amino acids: CASSLNGYGYTF.

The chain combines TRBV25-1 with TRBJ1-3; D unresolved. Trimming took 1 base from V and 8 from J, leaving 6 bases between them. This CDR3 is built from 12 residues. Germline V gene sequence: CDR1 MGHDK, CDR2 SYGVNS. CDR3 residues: CASSEWRDTIYF. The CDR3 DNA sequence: TGTGCCAGCAGTGAATGGAGGGACACCATATATTTT.

CDR3 sequence (DNA): TGTGCCAGCTCACCACTTGTCGGGAACACTGAAGCTTTCTTT. Translating it yields CASSPLVGNTEAFF. The chain joins TRBV18 to TRBJ1-1; D is unresolved. Germline V gene data show CDR1 as KGHSH and CDR2 as LQKENI. This CDR3 has 14 amino acids. Trimming stripped 1 base from V and 1 base from J, with 7 bases between.

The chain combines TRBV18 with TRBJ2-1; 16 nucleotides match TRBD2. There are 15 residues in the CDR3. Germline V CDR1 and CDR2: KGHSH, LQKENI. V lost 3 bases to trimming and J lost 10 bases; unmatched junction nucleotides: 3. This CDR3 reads CASSPPGLAGGEQFF. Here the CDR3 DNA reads TGTGCCAGCTCACCTCCGGGACTAGCGGGGGGGGAGCAGTTCTTC.

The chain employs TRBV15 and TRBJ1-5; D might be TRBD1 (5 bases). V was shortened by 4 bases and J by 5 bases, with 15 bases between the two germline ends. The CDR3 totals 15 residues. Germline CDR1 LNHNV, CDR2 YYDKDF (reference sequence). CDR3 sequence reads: CATSTLGTVHQPQHF. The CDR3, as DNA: TGTGCCACCAGCACCCTCGGGACGGTCCATCAGCCCCAGCATTTT.

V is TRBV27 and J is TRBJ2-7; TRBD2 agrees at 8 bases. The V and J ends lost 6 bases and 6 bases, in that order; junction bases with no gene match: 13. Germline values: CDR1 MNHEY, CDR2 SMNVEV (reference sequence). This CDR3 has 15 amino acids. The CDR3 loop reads CASRKIGTRFFEQYF. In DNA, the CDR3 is TGTGCCAGCAGGAAAATCGGGACTAGGTTTTTCGAGCAGTACTTC.